In its sample, the clone carrying this T cell receptor (beta chain) was seen a few times. The data were obtained in a study of blood T cell repertoires in COVID-19. This CDR3 is 15 amino acids long. Germline V gene sequence: CDR1 SGHRS, CDR2 YFSETQ. V was clipped by 0 bases and J by 0 bases, with 7 bases between them. Sequencing was performed with immunoSEQ multiplex PCR; in TCRdb, only in-frame clones are kept and a portion is missing. The sample holds some 65,000 clones; approximately 83% are singletons and the top ten take around 3%. The chain employs TRBV5-1 and TRBJ2-4, with D possibly TRBD1 on 6 matching bases. The clonotype comes from a man aged 80 or over with acute or convalescent COVID-19. The sample comprised peripheral blood. The CDR3 sequence is CASSLGQAAKNIQYF. CDR3 DNA sequence: TGCGCCAGCAGCTTGGGACAGGCAGCCAAAAACATTCAGTACTTC.